Listed here is a single T cell receptor beta chain. With 60 Vbeta and 13 Jbeta primers, the PCR was carried out. Method: immunoSEQ multiplex PCR; TCRdb's copy keeps in-frame clones and lacks some. The data show about 140,000 clones, approximately 78% seen once. This entry comes from a study of cytomegalovirus exposure and HLA in healthy donors. V shed 0 bases and J shed 11 bases, with 11 bases lying between them. The CDR3 sequence is 13 residues long. Germline V gene sequence: CDR1 LNHDA, CDR2 SQIVND (reference sequence). The chain uses TRBV19 and TRBJ2-1; D is uncertain. The sample comprised PBMCs. The receptor's source is a man aged 18 to 30 in good health and CMV-seropositive. The DNA for the CDR3 is TGTGCCAGTAGTATAGATGAAACAGTTAAGCAGTTCTTC. It yields the protein CASSIDETVKQFF.